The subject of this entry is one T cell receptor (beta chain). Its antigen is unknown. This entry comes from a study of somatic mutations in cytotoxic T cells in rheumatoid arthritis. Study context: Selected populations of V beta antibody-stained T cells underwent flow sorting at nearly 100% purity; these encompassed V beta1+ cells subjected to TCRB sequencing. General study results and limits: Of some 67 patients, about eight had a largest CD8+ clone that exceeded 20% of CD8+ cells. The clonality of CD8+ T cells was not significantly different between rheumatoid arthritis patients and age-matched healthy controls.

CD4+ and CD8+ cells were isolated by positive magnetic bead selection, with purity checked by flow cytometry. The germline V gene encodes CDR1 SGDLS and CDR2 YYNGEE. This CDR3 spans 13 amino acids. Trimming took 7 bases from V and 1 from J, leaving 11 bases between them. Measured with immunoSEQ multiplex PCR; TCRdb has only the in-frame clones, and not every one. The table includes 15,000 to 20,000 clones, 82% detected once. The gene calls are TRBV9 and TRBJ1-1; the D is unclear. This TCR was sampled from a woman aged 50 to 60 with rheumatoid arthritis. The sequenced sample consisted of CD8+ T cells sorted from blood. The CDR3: CASQALRNTEAFF. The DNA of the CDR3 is TGTGCCAGCCAAGCTCTTCGGAACACTGAAGCTTTCTTT.